This T cell receptor (beta chain) was captured in a study of blood T cell repertoires in COVID-19. CDR3 length: 14 amino acids. Germline lookup yields CDR1 SGHRS and CDR2 YFSETQ. J was trimmed by 4 bases and V by 4 bases; bases with no gene match: 6. The data were produced by immunoSEQ multiplex PCR, yet TCRdb's version contains in-frame clones alone and is incomplete. This sample carries 130,000 or so clones, 77% of them seen once, and the ten largest clones take roughly a fifth. This TCR came from a man older than 75 with acute or convalescent COVID-19. Sequencing was carried out using peripheral blood. The chain combines TRBV5-1 with TRBJ2-7, with 9 bases matching TRBD1. The CDR3 DNA reads TGCGCCAGCAGCGGAACAGGGGGCCAATACGAGCAGTACTTC. It encodes CASSGTGGQYEQYF.